This entry concerns a single T cell receptor (beta chain). The target antigen is unknown. This sample was included in a study of blood T cells in healthy people across ages. Through a sample-barcoded 5' primer and a J-beta primer mix, a second PCR was run for roughly 6 to 12 cycles. With 12 random nucleotides, a template-switch adaptor tagged each individual cDNA molecule. TCRdb processed the 5' RACE reads anew with MiXCR; each CDR3 protein has one entry. Among 800,000 or so distinct CDR3 sequences, under 80% were seen once, and the ten largest hold roughly 26%. This CDR3 has 14 amino acids. V lost 8 bases and J lost 0, with 11 bases in between. Per the germline V gene, CDR1 is GTSNPN and CDR2 is SVGIG (reference sequence). General observations from the study: What prevented conclusive comparison of naive and antigen-experienced cells was that PBMCs were unsorted. Diversity figures derived from one million T cells were judged to underestimate the true value.

V usage is TRBV30 and J usage is TRBJ2-6; D gene uncertain. Source material: blood. The source is a man aged 25-45 years in good health. CDR3 in amino acids: CAGAPHSGANVLTF. In DNA, the CDR3 is TGTGCCGGAGCTCCCCACTCTGGGGCCAACGTCCTGACTTTC.